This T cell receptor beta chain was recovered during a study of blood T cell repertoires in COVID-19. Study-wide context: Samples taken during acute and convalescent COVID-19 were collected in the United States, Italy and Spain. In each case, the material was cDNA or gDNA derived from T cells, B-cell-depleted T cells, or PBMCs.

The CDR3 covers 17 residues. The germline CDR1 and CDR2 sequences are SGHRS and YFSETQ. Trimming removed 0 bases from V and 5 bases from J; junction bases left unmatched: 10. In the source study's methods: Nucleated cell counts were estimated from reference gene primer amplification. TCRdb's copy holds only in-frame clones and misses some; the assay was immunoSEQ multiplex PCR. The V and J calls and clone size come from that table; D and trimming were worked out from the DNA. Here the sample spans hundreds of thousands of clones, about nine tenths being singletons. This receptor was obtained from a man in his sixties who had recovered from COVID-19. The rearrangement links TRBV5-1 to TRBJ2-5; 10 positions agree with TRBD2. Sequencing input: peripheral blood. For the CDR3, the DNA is TGCGCCAGCAGCTTGGTATTAGCGGGAGGACAAAAGGAGACCCAGTACTTC. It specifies CASSLVLAGGQKETQYF.